What follows are 6 T cell receptor beta chains derived from one specimen sequenced in a study of CXCR3-negative and CXCR3-positive naive CD8 T cells. UMI-labeled TRB cDNA libraries were prepared by 5' RACE. Reprocessing the 5' RACE reads, TCRdb reports a single entry for every CDR3 protein and omits DNA. The sample has tens of thousands of distinct CDR3 sequences. The sequencing sample was made of naive CXCR3- CD8+ T cells from blood. Described subset: CD45RO-CCR7+CD27+CD95- naive CD8+ T cells lacking CXCR3 (TNR3-). The receptors come from a human donor in good health. Some clones in this sample may be carry-over from other donors' samples.

The gene calls are TRBV6-4 and TRBJ2-1; without DNA, the TCRdb call of TRBD1 cannot be checked. The CDR3 has 13 residues. CDR1 is MRHNA and CDR2 is SNTAGT in the germline V gene. The CDR3 protein is CASSDSGQGEQFF.

The chain carries TRBV5-1 and TRBJ2-3; TCRdb proposes TRBD1, but this gene call is untestable without DNA. This CDR3 is built from 13 residues. Germline-derived CDR1 and CDR2 are SGHRS and YFSETQ. CDR3 loop: CASRGDGTDTQYF.

The V call is TRBV7-9, the J call TRBJ2-2. The germline V gene has CDR1 SEHNR and CDR2 FQNEAQ (reference sequence). The CDR3 consists of 13 residues. CDR3 in amino acids: CASSPAQCGELFF.

V usage is TRBV20-1 and J usage is TRBJ2-1; checking the TCRdb D call of TRBD2 is not possible without DNA. Germline-derived CDR1 and CDR2 are DFQATT and SNEGSKA (reference sequence). CDR3 length equals 19 residues. CDR3 protein: CSARDLASGSISSYNEQFF.

The V call is TRBV28, the J call TRBJ2-2. Germline-derived CDR1 and CDR2 are MDHEN and SYDVKM. The CDR3 runs to 13 residues. CDR3 amino acids: CASSFTDTGELFF.

The chain links TRBV29-1 to TRBJ2-1. Germline V gives CDR1 SQVTM, CDR2 ANQGSEA. The CDR3 contains 15 residues. Here the CDR3 reads CSVEEGGVSYNEQFF.